These 18 T cell receptor beta chains originate from one sample sequenced in a study of tumor-infiltrating lymphocytes in localized non-small cell lung cancer. Using immunoSEQ multiplex PCR, the repertoire was profiled, and TCRdb retains in-frame clones only, with some absent. Here the sample spans 25,000 or so clones, approximately 70% being singletons. The sample was lung tumor tissue. The receptors were gathered from a human donor with non-small cell lung cancer.

The CDR3 spells CASSWDTSSSYNEQFF. The DNA for the CDR3 is TGCGCCAGCTCCTGGGACACCTCAAGCTCCTACAATGAGCAGTTCTTC. This chain uses TRBV5-1 with TRBJ2-1; D might be TRBD1 (6 bases). V dropped 7 bases and J dropped 0 bases, with 17 bases sitting between them. Germline V CDR1 and CDR2: SGHRS, YFSETQ. CDR3 length: 16 amino acids.

The rearrangement joins TRBV6-1 to TRBJ1-5; D gene ambiguous. This CDR3 has 13 residues. Trimming removed 6 bases at V and 4 bases at J, with 10 bases between. CDR1 is MNHNS, CDR2 SASEGT, per germline. CDR3 nucleotides: TGTGCCAGCAGGGGAGGACGGAATCAGCCCCAGCATTTT. Protein sequence: CASRGGRNQPQHF.

V usage is TRBV13 and J usage is TRBJ1-1; D unclear. V gave up 5 bases and J gave up 3 bases, with 7 bases separating them. The germline gives CDR1 PRHDT, CDR2 FYEKMQ (reference sequence). The length of the CDR3 is 12 residues. CDR3 nucleotides: TGTGCCAGCAGCCGTAGCTACACTGAAGCTTTCTTT. Translating gives CASSRSYTEAFF.

This chain uses TRBV7-9 with TRBJ2-1, with 9 bases aligning to TRBD2. From germline, CDR1 is SEHNR and CDR2 FQNEAQ (reference sequence). The length of the CDR3 is 18 residues. V gave up 3 bases and J gave up 0 bases; unmatched junction bases: 9. In DNA form, the CDR3 reads TGTGCCAGCAGCTTGCAGACTAGCGGCTACAGCTCCTACAATGAGCAGTTCTTC. Amino acid sequence: CASSLQTSGYSSYNEQFF.

The chain is built from TRBV4-2 and TRBJ1-2; 7 bases fit TRBD1. J was trimmed by 5 bases and V by 0 bases; bases with no gene match: 6. This CDR3 spans 15 amino acids. CDR1 and CDR2 from the germline V gene are LGHNA and YNFKEQ. CDR3 region: CASSQDATGVYGYTF. CDR3 bases: TGTGCCAGCAGCCAAGATGCCACAGGGGTTTATGGCTACACCTTC.

This chain uses TRBV7-8 with TRBJ1-4, with TRBD1 as a possible D gene (6 bases). The V gene lost 5 bases and the J gene lost 4 bases, with 14 bases spanning the gap. Germline assignment: CDR1 SGHVS and CDR2 FQNEAQ. The CDR3 length is 15 residues. The DNA of the CDR3 is TGTGCCAGCAGCCCCTGGACAGAAGTTAATGAAAAACTGTTTTTT. This gives the protein CASSPWTEVNEKLFF.

The V gene is TRBV5-6, the J gene TRBJ2-1; 13 positions match TRBD2. Losses at the gene ends were 7 bases for V and 9 bases for J; bases not matched to a gene: 10. This CDR3 has 15 amino acids. The germline V gene has CDR1 SGHDT and CDR2 YYEEEE. CDR3 DNA sequence: TGTGCCAGCGGGAGGGGACTAGCGGGAAGGGGTGAGCAGTTCTTC. Translation: CASGRGLAGRGEQFF.

This clone was picked up a small number of times. V is TRBV5-4 and J is TRBJ2-7; a weak D match, TRBD1 (5 bases). This CDR3 is built from 14 residues. V was pared by 0 bases and J by 1 base, with 8 bases between. Germline V gene lookup returns CDR1 SGHNT and CDR2 YYREEE (reference sequence). The CDR3 region is CASSLGQGSYEQYF. CDR3 DNA: TGTGCCAGCAGCTTGGGGCAGGGTTCCTACGAGCAGTACTTC.

This clone was seen a few times. In DNA form, the CDR3 reads TGCAGTGCTAGTTCCCAGGGCAGGCAGTACTTC. The encoded protein is CSASSQGRQYF. The V gene is TRBV20-1, the J gene TRBJ2-7, with a tentative D call TRBD1 (5 bases). CDR1 is DFQATT and CDR2 is SNEGSKA in the germline V gene (reference sequence). Between the trimmed V and J ends, which lost 3 bases and 9 bases, there was a span of 12 bases. The CDR3 length is 11 residues.

V and J are TRBV7-9 and TRBJ1-1; tentative D call: TRBD1 (5 bases). Germline V gives CDR1 SEHNR, CDR2 FQNEAQ (reference sequence). The CDR3 contains 14 residues. Trimming cost V 5 bases and J 3 bases, with 13 bases left between them. The CDR3 region has the DNA TGTGCCAGCAGCGGGGCAGGGAAGGACACTGAAGCTTTCTTT. This codes for CASSGAGKDTEAFF.

The CDR3 protein is CASSPRVESNQPQHF. The CDR3 DNA sequence: TGTGCCAGCTCACCACGGGTCGAGAGCAATCAGCCCCAGCATTTT. The chain combines TRBV18 with TRBJ1-5; D not resolved. Germline CDR1 and CDR2: KGHSH and LQKENI. The CDR3 has 15 residues. Trimming pared 1 base from V and 1 base from J, leaving 8 bases between. Based on the CDR3 plus reference TRBV18 and TRBJ1-5, the full variable domain is NAGVMQNPRHLVRRRGQEARLRCSPMKGHSHVYWYRQLPEEGLKFMVYLQKENIIDESGMPKERFSAEFPKEGPSILRIQQVVRGDSAAYFCASSPRVESNQPQHFGDGTRLSIL.

The chain uses TRBV6-1 and TRBJ1-5, with D perhaps TRBD1 (5 bases). The CDR3 totals 12 residues. Trimming took 7 bases from V and 5 from J, leaving 9 bases between them. Germline V lookup: CDR1 MNHNS, CDR2 SASEGT. The CDR3 protein is CASTQGDQPQHF. As DNA, the CDR3 is TGTGCCAGCACTCAGGGTGATCAGCCCCAGCATTTT.

This clone was found once. V is TRBV28 and J is TRBJ2-7; 10 bases are shared with TRBD2. The trim removed 4 bases at V and 4 bases at J, leaving 7 bases unmatched. Germline V gene data show CDR1 as MDHEN and CDR2 as SYDVKM. The length of the CDR3 is 15 residues. The CDR3 region has the DNA TGTGCCAGCAGTTCCTCTCTAGCGGGAGCGTACGAGCAGTACTTC. Its translation is CASSSSLAGAYEQYF.

V is TRBV28 and J is TRBJ1-5; D not resolved. Trimming shortened V by 4 bases and J by 2 bases, and 12 bases separated the two germline ends. CDR3 length: 15 residues. Germline-derived CDR1 and CDR2 are MDHEN and SYDVKM. Here the CDR3 DNA reads TGTGCCAGCAGTTCTATCGCCGCGGGCAATCAGCCCCAGCATTTT. Translated: CASSSIAAGNQPQHF.

The genes are TRBV27 and TRBJ2-7, with a tentative D call TRBD2 (7 bases). This CDR3 contains 20 residues. CDR1 and CDR2 (germline): MNHEY, SMNVEV (reference sequence). With 0 bases removed from V and 4 bases from J, the gap between germline ends came to 28 bases. As DNA, the CDR3 is TGTGCCAGCAGTTTATCGGTCCTTAAATCCTTAGGGGGGGCAAGATACGAGCAGTACTTC. It is translated as CASSLSVLKSLGGARYEQYF.

The V call is TRBV5-8, the J call TRBJ1-1; D gene ambiguous. Germline V gives CDR1 SGHTS, CDR2 YDEGEE. This CDR3 spans 12 amino acids. Trimming took 3 bases from V and 9 from J, leaving 12 bases between them. The CDR3 coding sequence is TGTGCCAGCAGCTCATACGGACGTAAAGCTTTCTTT. This gives the protein CASSSYGRKAFF. Using reference TRBV5-8 and TRBJ1-1 for the parts outside the CDR3, the full variable domain is EAGVTQSPTHLIKTRGQQATLRCSPISGHTSVYWYQQALGLGLQFLLWYDEGEERNRGNFPPRFSGRQFPNYSSELNVNALELEDSALYLCASSSYGRKAFFGQGTRLTVV.

The table lists this clone with a few counts. Other DNA sequences in the same sample also yield this CDR3. The J gene is TRBJ2-1, the V gene TRBV14, with 7 positions matching TRBD2. There are 16 residues in the CDR3. Unmatched junction bases numbered 5, after V lost 3 bases and J lost 0 bases. CDR1 and CDR2 from the germline V gene are SGHDN and FVKESK. The CDR3 DNA sequence: TGTGCCAGCAGCCAGGGGTCGGGAGGCTCCTACAATGAGCAGTTCTTC. This translates into CASSQGSGGSYNEQFF.

This chain uses TRBV2 with TRBJ1-2; D unresolved. Trimming took off 5 bases at V and 0 bases at J, with 10 bases between the two ends. Germline CDR1 reads SNHLY; CDR2 reads FYNNEI. The CDR3 is 14 amino acids. In nucleotides, the CDR3 is TGTGCCAGCAGTTACACAACAGCTAACTATGGCTACACCTTC. It encodes CASSYTTANYGYTF. The full variable domain, rest sourced from reference TRBV2 and TRBJ1-2, is EPEVTQTPSHQVTQMGQEVILRCVPISNHLYFYWYRQILGQKVEFLVSFYNNEISEKSEIFDDQFSVERPDGSNFTLKIRSTKLEDSAMYFCASSYTTANYGYTFGSGTRLTVV.